Listed below are T cell receptor beta chains from one sample, sequenced in a study of T cell changes during pregnancy in multiple sclerosis. TCRdb's table, derived via immunoSEQ multiplex PCR, lists solely in-frame clones and lacks some. Seen here are tens of thousands of clones, approximately 92% observed once, and the top ten hold over 10%. The sequencing used CD8+ T cells from peripheral blood mononuclear cells, collected after pregnancy. The receptors derive from a female donor with multiple sclerosis, enrolled in a pregnancy study. The CDR3 runs from the conserved cysteine through the conserved F or W. Fields, in order: CDR3 protein, CDR3 DNA, V gene, J gene, clone size, D gene. A D gene is named only where the DNA matches it firmly. Only part of the rows carry a size: once, few, many, or a class if the clone is expanded.

cdr3_aa: CASSQASDNEQFF; cdr3_nt: TGCGCCAGCAGCCAAGCCTCCGACAATGAGCAGTTCTTC; v_call: TRBV4-1; j_call: TRBJ2-1; clone_size: NA; d_call: NA
cdr3_aa: CASSFRRGFTEAFF; cdr3_nt: TGTGCCAGCAGCTTCCGGAGGGGATTCACTGAAGCTTTCTTT; v_call: TRBV11-2; j_call: TRBJ1-1; clone_size: NA; d_call: NA
cdr3_aa: CASSLVAGLNEQFF; cdr3_nt: TGTGCCAGCAGTTTAGTAGCGGGGTTAAATGAGCAGTTCTTC; v_call: TRBV28; j_call: TRBJ2-1; clone_size: NA; d_call: TRBD2
cdr3_aa: CASSLNPDRAASGANVLTF; cdr3_nt: TGTGCCAGCTCACTTAACCCGGACAGGGCGGCCTCTGGGGCCAACGTCCTGACTTTC; v_call: TRBV18; j_call: TRBJ2-6; clone_size: NA; d_call: TRBD1
cdr3_aa: CSVEKQGSGNTIYF; cdr3_nt: TGCAGCGTAGAAAAACAGGGCTCTGGAAACACCATATATTTT; v_call: TRBV29-1; j_call: TRBJ1-3; clone_size: NA; d_call: NA
cdr3_aa: CASRETSGASEQYF; cdr3_nt: TGTGCCAGCAGAGAGACTAGCGGGGCGTCCGAGCAGTACTTC; v_call: TRBV2; j_call: TRBJ2-7; clone_size: NA; d_call: TRBD2
cdr3_aa: CAISEARGTDTGELFF; cdr3_nt: TGTGCCATCAGTGAGGCCCGGGGGACTGACACCGGGGAGCTGTTTTTT; v_call: TRBV10-3; j_call: TRBJ2-2; clone_size: NA; d_call: NA
cdr3_aa: CASSITRRAGQPQHF; cdr3_nt: TGTGCCAGTAGTATAACCCGCAGGGCCGGTCAGCCCCAGCATTTT; v_call: TRBV19; j_call: TRBJ1-5; clone_size: NA; d_call: NA
cdr3_aa: CASSLGGPDTEAFF; cdr3_nt: TGTGCCAGCAGCCTAGGGGGCCCCGACACTGAAGCTTTCTTT; v_call: TRBV6-5; j_call: TRBJ1-1; clone_size: NA; d_call: TRBD1
cdr3_aa: CASSPSWGDSNTGELFF; cdr3_nt: TGTGCCAGCAGTCCCTCGTGGGGCGACTCGAACACCGGGGAGCTGTTTTTT; v_call: TRBV27; j_call: TRBJ2-2; clone_size: NA; d_call: NA
cdr3_aa: CASSLSSYSNQPQHF; cdr3_nt: TGTGCCAGCAGTCTCTCTTCGTATAGCAATCAGCCCCAGCATTTT; v_call: TRBV27; j_call: TRBJ1-5; clone_size: few; d_call: NA
cdr3_aa: CATSVTGSGGPKGKTQYF; cdr3_nt: TGTGCCACCAGCGTTACGGGTAGCGGGGGGCCAAAGGGAAAGACCCAGTACTTC; v_call: TRBV15; j_call: TRBJ2-5; clone_size: NA; d_call: TRBD2
cdr3_aa: CASSVGQISYGYTF; cdr3_nt: TGTGCCAGCAGCGTGGGACAGATCAGCTATGGCTACACCTTC; v_call: TRBV9; j_call: TRBJ1-2; clone_size: once; d_call: TRBD1
cdr3_aa: CSALTGLGDEQYF; cdr3_nt: TGCAGCGCCCTTACAGGGCTGGGGGACGAGCAGTACTTC; v_call: TRBV29-1; j_call: TRBJ2-7; clone_size: NA; d_call: NA
cdr3_aa: CASSVLSGSGDTQYF; cdr3_nt: TGTGCCAGCAGTGTCCTAAGCGGGAGTGGAGATACGCAGTATTTT; v_call: TRBV6-1; j_call: TRBJ2-3; clone_size: once; d_call: TRBD2
cdr3_aa: CASSVALAGGPDSGELFF; cdr3_nt: TGTGCCAGCAGCGTAGCACTAGCGGGAGGGCCCGATAGCGGGGAGCTGTTTTTT; v_call: TRBV9; j_call: TRBJ2-2; clone_size: NA; d_call: TRBD2
cdr3_aa: CASSGDRAVETQYF; cdr3_nt: TGTGCCAGCAGCGGGGACAGGGCAGTCGAGACCCAGTACTTC; v_call: TRBV9; j_call: TRBJ2-5; clone_size: NA; d_call: TRBD1
cdr3_aa: CASSPLAADYEQYF; cdr3_nt: TGTGCCAGCAGTCCCCTGGCAGCGGACTACGAGCAGTACTTC; v_call: TRBV27; j_call: TRBJ2-7; clone_size: NA; d_call: NA
cdr3_aa: CASSIAGALGYTF; cdr3_nt: TGTGCCAGTAGTATAGCAGGGGCGCTGGGCTACACCTTC; v_call: TRBV19; j_call: TRBJ1-2; clone_size: NA; d_call: NA
cdr3_aa: CASSWGQPRSDTQYF; cdr3_nt: TGTGCCAGCAGCTGGGGACAGCCGAGGTCAGATACGCAGTATTTT; v_call: TRBV7-6; j_call: TRBJ2-3; clone_size: NA; d_call: TRBD1
cdr3_aa: CASSPGGLLGYTF; cdr3_nt: TGTGCCAGCAGTCCAGGGGGGCTTTTGGGCTACACCTTC; v_call: TRBV27; j_call: TRBJ1-2; clone_size: NA; d_call: TRBD1
cdr3_aa: CASATGKGNTEAFF; cdr3_nt: TGTGCCAGCGCGACAGGGAAGGGGAACACTGAAGCTTTCTTT; v_call: TRBV6-6; j_call: TRBJ1-1; clone_size: once; d_call: TRBD1
cdr3_aa: CAWGDTYEQYF; cdr3_nt: TGTGCCTGGGGGGACACCTACGAGCAGTACTTC; v_call: TRBV30; j_call: TRBJ2-7; clone_size: NA; d_call: NA
cdr3_aa: CASSENSGSIYEQFF; cdr3_nt: TGTGCCAGCAGTGAAAATAGCGGGAGTATATATGAGCAGTTCTTC; v_call: TRBV6-1; j_call: TRBJ2-1; clone_size: NA; d_call: TRBD2
cdr3_aa: CASSVIGYTEAFF; cdr3_nt: TGTGCCAGTAGTGTCATCGGGTACACTGAAGCTTTCTTT; v_call: TRBV19; j_call: TRBJ1-1; clone_size: NA; d_call: NA
cdr3_aa: CASGPGTSGQETQYF; cdr3_nt: TGTGCCAGCGGCCCAGGGACTAGCGGCCAAGAGACCCAGTACTTC; v_call: TRBV9; j_call: TRBJ2-5; clone_size: NA; d_call: TRBD2
cdr3_aa: CASSAPTGAIGEKLFF; cdr3_nt: TGTGCCAGCAGCGCACCGACAGGGGCCATAGGTGAAAAACTGTTTTTT; v_call: TRBV7-9; j_call: TRBJ1-4; clone_size: once; d_call: TRBD1
cdr3_aa: CATSKASGTSGSQPYEQYF; cdr3_nt: TGTGCCACCAGTAAAGCCTCCGGGACTAGCGGGAGTCAACCCTACGAGCAGTACTTC; v_call: TRBV15; j_call: TRBJ2-7; clone_size: NA; d_call: TRBD2
cdr3_aa: CASSPGTGDGYTF; cdr3_nt: TGCGCCAGCAGCCCCGGGACAGGGGATGGCTACACCTTC; v_call: TRBV4-1; j_call: TRBJ1-2; clone_size: NA; d_call: TRBD1
cdr3_aa: CASSTLGQIEAFF; cdr3_nt: TGTGCCAGTAGTACCCTCGGACAGATTGAAGCTTTCTTT; v_call: TRBV19; j_call: TRBJ1-1; clone_size: few; d_call: NA